The 6 T cell receptor beta chains below all came from one sample that was sequenced in a study of CD8 T cells in ankylosing spondylitis. TCRdb called the 5' RACE reads again in MiXCR, with one record for every CDR3 protein. The table includes 650,000 to 800,000 distinct CDR3 sequences, around 19% detected once. Antigen specificity for these receptors is unknown. Broader study findings: Characteristic, it appeared, of ankylosing spondylitis blood was a TCR beta motif of fewer than 10 highly homologous variants.

The material sequenced was blood, either unsorted or a sorted T cell fraction (not recorded which). All receptors come from a male donor with ankylosing spondylitis.

In this sample, this clonotype turned up a few times. The rearrangement links TRBV2 to TRBJ2-3; D could derive from TRBD1 or TRBD2 (5 bases each). The CDR3 loop spans 13 amino acids. Germline V gives CDR1 SNHLY, CDR2 FYNNEI. The V end lost 7 bases, the J end lost 0 bases, and 8 bases lay between the germline ends. The CDR3 DNA is TGTGCCAGCACGGGACCGAGCACAGATACGCAGTATTTT. Translating it yields CASTGPSTDTQYF.

This clonotype was detected a few times. The genes are TRBV3-1 and TRBJ1-2, with 10 bases that match TRBD1. Germline lookup yields CDR1 LGHDT and CDR2 YNNKEL (reference sequence). V gave up 1 base and J gave up 0 bases; unmatched junction bases: 8. This CDR3 comprises 18 residues. The CDR3 is CASSQAGTGVGTNYGYTF. The CDR3 DNA reads as TGTGCCAGCAGCCAAGCCGGGACAGGGGTCGGTACTAACTATGGCTACACCTTC.

The V call is TRBV12-3 or TRBV12-4, the J call TRBJ2-1; weak D call: TRBD2 (7 bases). V was shortened by 8 bases and J by 4 bases, with 21 bases between the two germline ends. CDR3 length: 16 amino acids. CDR3 sequence (DNA): TGTGCCAGCGGGCCTGTGGGGGGGGGGCTTTACAATGAGCAGTTCTTC. This codes for CASGPVGGGLYNEQFF.

In this sample, this clonotype turned up a few times. The V call is TRBV10-3, the J call TRBJ2-3; 13 nucleotides align to TRBD2. This CDR3 is 17 amino acids long. Germline CDR1 reads ENHRY; CDR2 reads SYGVKD. The V segment lost 10 bases and the J segment 0 bases; nucleotides outside the gene matches: 10. CDR3 nucleotide sequence: TGTGCCACAGGACTAGCGGGAGCCCCCTCAAGCACAGATACGCAGTATTTT. Amino acid sequence: CATGLAGAPSSTDTQYF.

This clonotype turned up a few times. The chain couples TRBV4-1 to TRBJ2-3; a weak D match, TRBD1 (6 bases). This CDR3 has 17 amino acids. Germline CDR1 and CDR2: MGHRA and YSYEKL. Deletions cut 0 bases from V and 4 bases from J, with 17 bases between. In nucleotides, the CDR3 is TGCGCCAGCAGCCAAGACCCCAATGGGGGCCGAGCAGATACGCAGTATTTT. The encoded protein is CASSQDPNGGRADTQYF.

This clonotype occurred a few times. The V gene is TRBV12-3 or TRBV12-4, the J gene TRBJ2-3; unclear D gene. The V and J ends lost 10 bases and 2 bases respectively, with 19 bases between them. This CDR3 has 15 residues. The DNA for the CDR3 is TGTGCCACCAATATCGACCCTGGGCCCACAGATACGCAGTATTTT. This encodes CATNIDPGPTDTQYF.